These 21 T cell receptor beta chains originate from one sample sequenced in a study of blood T cell repertoires in COVID-19. The protocol was immunoSEQ multiplex PCR, while the TCRdb copy is restricted to in-frame clones and leaves out a portion. In the table there are under 15,000 clones, around 76% of which are singletons. The material sequenced was peripheral blood. The receptors were sampled from a woman older than 75 with acute or convalescent COVID-19.

The rearrangement links TRBV11-2 to TRBJ2-4, with 7 nucleotides matching TRBD2. This CDR3 is 13 amino acids long. V lost 1 base to trimming and J lost 7 bases; unmatched junction nucleotides: 1. The germline gives CDR1 SGHAT, CDR2 FQNNGV. The CDR3 is CASSLGEGNIQYF. In nucleotides, the CDR3 is TGTGCCAGCAGCTTAGGGGAGGGGAACATTCAGTACTTC.

This clone was counted ten times or more. This chain uses TRBV4-1 with TRBJ2-2; 10 bases align to TRBD1. This CDR3 is 14 amino acids long. The ends lost 3 bases at V and 6 bases at J; junction bases unmatched: 1. Germline V gene data show CDR1 as MGHRA and CDR2 as YSYEKL. The DNA of the CDR3 is TGCGCCAGCAGCCACGGACAGGGGGCCGGGGAGCTGTTTTTT. This gives the protein CASSHGQGAGELFF.

The chain's CDR3 is CASSPLGESINEQFF. CDR3 coding DNA: TGTGCCAGCAGCCCCCTAGGCGAGAGTATCAATGAGCAGTTCTTC. The chain employs TRBV4-2 and TRBJ2-1; the D is unclear. CDR1 LGHNA and CDR2 YNFKEQ come from the germline V gene. This CDR3 comprises 15 residues. Trimming took off 4 bases at V and 6 bases at J, with 16 bases between the two ends.

CDR3 bases: TGTGCCAGCAGTGAAGTGGTAGCGAACACTGAAGCTTTCTTT. Translating it yields CASSEVVANTEAFF. This sequence joins TRBV6-1 and TRBJ1-1, with D unclear. The germline V gene has CDR1 MNHNS and CDR2 SASEGT. Trimming removed 1 base at V and 1 base at J, with 7 bases between. This CDR3 has 14 amino acids.

This chain joins TRBV6-2 or TRBV6-3 and TRBJ2-3; D unclear. Germline assignment: CDR1 MNHEY and CDR2 SVGEGT. CDR3 size: 18 residues. Trimming removed 0 bases from V and 4 bases from J, with 20 bases in between. The CDR3 protein is CASSYSIGLTLHSDTQYF. The CDR3 DNA sequence: TGTGCCAGCAGTTACTCGATTGGATTAACACTACACTCAGATACGCAGTATTTT.

The chain uses TRBV7-2 and TRBJ2-7; a weak D match, TRBD1 (6 bases). With 2 bases removed from V and 5 bases from J, the gap between germline ends came to 13 bases. The CDR3 spans 14 residues. Germline V gene lookup returns CDR1 SGHTA and CDR2 FQGNSA. The CDR3 coding sequence is TGTGCCAGCAGCTTACGAGGTGGACAGAACGAGCAGTACTTC. It specifies CASSLRGGQNEQYF. The full variable domain, with the rest looked up from reference TRBV7-2 and TRBJ2-7, is GAGVSQSPSNKVTEKGKDVELRCDPISGHTALYWYRQSLGQGLEFLIYFQGNSAPDKSGLPSDRFSAERTGGSVSTLTIQRTQQEDSAVYLCASSLRGGQNEQYFGPGTRLTVT.

V is TRBV24-1 and J is TRBJ1-2; 10 positions agree with TRBD1. CDR3 length: 15 residues. V shed 3 bases, J shed 6 bases, and the junction held 6 bases outside the gene matches. Looked up from germline, CDR1 is KGHDR and CDR2 is SFDVKD. This CDR3 reads CATSDPGTGEHGYTF. The CDR3 DNA is TGTGCCACCAGTGATCCGGGGACAGGGGAGCATGGCTACACCTTC.

The gene calls are TRBV29-1 and TRBJ2-3; TRBD2 matches 8 bases. Germline CDR1 reads SQVTM; CDR2 reads ANQGSEA. The CDR3 runs to 15 residues. V gave up 3 bases and J gave up 2 bases; unmatched junction bases: 7. The CDR3, as DNA: TGCAGCGTTGACAAACGGGGGGGATACACAGATACGCAGTATTTT. Its protein is CSVDKRGGYTDTQYF.

The chain is built from TRBV28 and TRBJ2-5; TRBD2 matches 8 bases. Per the germline V gene, CDR1 is MDHEN and CDR2 is SYDVKM. The junction had 1 base not matched to a gene; V was cut back by 1 base and J by 0 bases. This CDR3 spans 15 amino acids. CDR3 region: CASSLSGGYQETQYF. The CDR3 DNA reads TGTGCCAGCAGTTTATCGGGGGGGTACCAAGAGACCCAGTACTTC.

The chain carries TRBV4-3 and TRBJ1-2; D is perhaps TRBD1 (6 bases). CDR3 length: 15 amino acids. V gave up 0 bases and J gave up 7 bases, with 15 bases separating them. CDR1 and CDR2 (germline): LGHNA, YSLEER. The CDR3 spells CASSQEFSIGGGYTF. The CDR3 region has the DNA TGCGCCAGCAGCCAAGAATTTTCGATAGGGGGTGGCTACACCTTC.

J is TRBJ2-1 and V is TRBV5-1; 11 nucleotides match TRBD2. Trimming removed 0 bases from V and 4 bases from J; junction bases left unmatched: 18. The V gene's germline CDR1 is SGHRS and CDR2 YFSETQ. CDR3 length equals 21 residues. The CDR3, as DNA: TGCGCCAGCAGCTTGGCCGCTAGCGGGGGGTCAACGCCCTTTTTTTACAATGAGCAGTTCTTC. Translating gives CASSLAASGGSTPFFYNEQFF.

V usage is TRBV6-2 or TRBV6-3 and J usage is TRBJ2-3, with 9 bases matching TRBD2. CDR1 and CDR2 from the germline V gene are MNHEY and SVGEGT. The ends lost 4 bases at V and 2 bases at J; junction bases unmatched: 4. CDR3 size: 15 residues. CDR3 residues: CASSSTSGATDTQYF. The CDR3 DNA sequence: TGTGCCAGCAGTTCGACTAGCGGAGCCACAGATACGCAGTATTTT.

The CDR3 sequence: CASRSTGSPLAETQYF. The DNA for the CDR3 is TGTGCCAGCAGGAGTACCGGGTCCCCACTTGCGGAGACCCAGTACTTC. The V gene is TRBV2, the J gene TRBJ2-5; the D is unclear. The CDR3 totals 16 residues. Germline V gene data show CDR1 as SNHLY and CDR2 as FYNNEI. V lost 6 bases to trimming and J lost 5 bases, with 22 bases between them.

Comment on this clone: The conserved final phenylalanine or tryptophan is absent from the CDR3, which likely points to a read error. The V and J genes are TRBV12-3 or TRBV12-4 and TRBJ1-2; no clear D. The CDR3 is made up of 13 amino acids. V was shortened by 3 bases and J by 3 bases, with 8 bases between the two germline ends. The CDR3 sequence: CASSLGFDYGYTL. The DNA of the CDR3 is TGTGCCAGCAGTTTGGGGTTCGACTATGGCTACACCCTC.

This chain joins TRBV29-1 and TRBJ2-6; TRBD1 agrees at 8 bases. This CDR3 is 14 amino acids long. The germline CDR1 and CDR2 sequences are SQVTM and ANQGSEA. V was clipped by 8 bases and J by 2 bases; unmatched bases: 5. The CDR3: CSTTGDAGANVLTF. Written as DNA, the CDR3 is TGCAGCACGACAGGGGACGCTGGGGCCAACGTCCTGACTTTC.

The chain has TRBV7-6 and TRBJ2-2; 13 positions match TRBD2. Germline V gene sequence: CDR1 SGHVS, CDR2 FNYEAQ. The length of the CDR3 is 17 residues. The V gene end was trimmed by 4 bases and the J gene end by 5 bases; junction bases not matched to a gene: 7. CDR3 amino acids: CASSYDPTSGGTGELFF. As DNA, the CDR3 is TGTGCCAGCAGCTATGACCCGACTAGCGGGGGGACCGGGGAGCTGTTTTTT.

This clone is categorized as medium-sized. The chain carries TRBV2 and TRBJ2-3; 13 bases align to TRBD2. The CDR3 extends over 15 amino acids. Germline V gene data show CDR1 as SNHLY and CDR2 as FYNNEI. The trim removed 6 bases at V and 2 bases at J, leaving 2 bases unmatched. The CDR3 nucleotides read TGTGCCAGCAGGGGACTAGCGGGGCTCACAGATACGCAGTATTTT. Its translation: CASRGLAGLTDTQYF.

V usage is TRBV6-6 and J usage is TRBJ1-3; 9 bases align to TRBD1. Trimming cost V 6 bases and J 9 bases; bases outside gene matches: 3. Germline assignment: CDR1 MNHNY and CDR2 SVGAGI (reference sequence). The CDR3 loop spans 12 amino acids. The chain's CDR3 is CASSIQGATIYF. The CDR3 nucleotides are TGTGCCAGCAGCATACAGGGGGCCACCATATATTTT.

This clone came up a few times. This chain uses TRBV19 with TRBJ2-7; 7 positions agree with TRBD1. The V and J ends lost 8 bases and 2 bases, in that order; junction bases with no gene match: 9. From germline, CDR1 is LNHDA and CDR2 SQIVND (reference sequence). The CDR3 length is 14 residues. The CDR3 DNA is TGTGCCAGTGAGGACAGGAGAACTCCCTACGAGCAGTACTTC. Protein product: CASEDRRTPYEQYF.

The J gene is TRBJ1-2, the V gene TRBV6-5; TRBD1 is a possible D gene (6 bases). V was cut by 5 bases and J by 4 bases, with 14 bases left in between. In germline, CDR1 is MNHEY, CDR2 SVGAGI. The CDR3 sequence is 14 residues long. The CDR3 DNA reads as TGTGCCAGCAGTACCGCCGGACAGCTCTATGGCTACACCTTC. Translating it yields CASSTAGQLYGYTF.

CDR3 amino acids: CASSSRGSGGGTDTQYF. CDR3 bases: TGCGCCAGCAGCTCCCGTGGTAGCGGGGGGGGCACAGATACGCAGTATTTT. The rearrangement joins TRBV5-1 to TRBJ2-3; 11 bases fit TRBD2. Germline V gives CDR1 SGHRS, CDR2 YFSETQ. The CDR3 sequence is 17 residues long. The J segment lost 1 base and the V segment lost 3 bases, leaving 7 bases of the junction unmatched.